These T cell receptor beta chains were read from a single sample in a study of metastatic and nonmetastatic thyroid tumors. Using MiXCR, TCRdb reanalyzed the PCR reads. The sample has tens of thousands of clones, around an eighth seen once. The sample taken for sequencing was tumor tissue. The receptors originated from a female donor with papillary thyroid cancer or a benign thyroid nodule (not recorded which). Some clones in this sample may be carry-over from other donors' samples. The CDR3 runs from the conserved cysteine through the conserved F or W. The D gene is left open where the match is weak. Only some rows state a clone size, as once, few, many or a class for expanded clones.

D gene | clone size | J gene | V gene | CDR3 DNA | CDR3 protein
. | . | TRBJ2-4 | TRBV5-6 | TGTGCCAGCAGCATGGACAGAACTCTAGCCAAAAACATTCAGTACTTC | CASSMDRTLAKNIQYF
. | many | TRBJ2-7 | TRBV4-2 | TGTGCCAGCAGCCAAGAAAGGTATCGCCAGCTAGTAGGAGAGCAGTACTTC | CASSQERYRQLVGEQYF
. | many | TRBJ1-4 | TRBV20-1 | TGCAGTGCTAGAGCTACAGGGTTGAGAGTGGAAAAACTGTTTTTT | CSARATGLRVEKLFF
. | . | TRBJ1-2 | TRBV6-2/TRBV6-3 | TGTGCCAGCAGTTACTCTCCGACTACACGGGAGGTATATGGCTACACCTTC | CASSYSPTTREVYGYTF
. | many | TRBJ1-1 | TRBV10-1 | TGCGCCAGCAGTGAAGCTTTGAACACTGAAGCTTTCTTT | CASSEALNTEAFF
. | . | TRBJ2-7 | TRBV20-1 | TGCAGTGCTAGAATGACGGGACGGAGCTCCTACGATCAGTACTTC | CSARMTGRSSYDQYF
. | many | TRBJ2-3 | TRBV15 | TGTGCCACCAGCATTAGCGGTGCTAGCACAGATACGCAGTATTTT | CATSISGASTDTQYF
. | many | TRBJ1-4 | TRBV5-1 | TGCGCCAGCAGCCGGGCCTCCCCAACTAATGAAAAACTGTTTTTT | CASSRASPTNEKLFF
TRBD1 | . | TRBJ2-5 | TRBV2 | TGTGCCAGTCGTCAGAGGACAGGCAAACCCCTACGGGAGACCCAGTACTTC | CASRQRTGKPLRETQYF
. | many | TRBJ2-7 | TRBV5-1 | TGCGCCAGCAGCTTGGACTCGCCCTCCTACGAGCAGTACTTC | CASSLDSPSYEQYF
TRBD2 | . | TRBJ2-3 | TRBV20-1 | TGCAGTGCTAGTCGGGCGGTAGCGGGCCGCACAGATACGCTGTATTTT | CSASRAVAGRTDTLYF
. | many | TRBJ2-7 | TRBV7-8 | TGTGCCAGCGCCTGGGGGACCCCCTACGAGCAGTACTTC | CASAWGTPYEQYF
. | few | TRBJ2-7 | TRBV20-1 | TGCAGTGCTAGAGTGGAGAACTACGAGCAGTACTTC | CSARVENYEQYF
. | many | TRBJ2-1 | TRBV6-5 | TGTGCCAGCAGTTACTCTGTCGGCAGCTCCTACAATGAGCAGTTCTTC | CASSYSVGSSYNEQFF
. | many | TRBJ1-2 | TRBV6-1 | TGTGCCAGCAGTCCTATGGGAGTCTCTAACTATGGCTACACCTTC | CASSPMGVSNYGYTF
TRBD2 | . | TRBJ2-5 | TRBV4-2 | TGTGCCAGCAGCCAACGACTAGCGGGGTACCAAGAGACCCAGTACTTC | CASSQRLAGYQETQYF
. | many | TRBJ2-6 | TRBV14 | TGTGCCAGCAGCCAAGATCTTCGGACCTCTGGGGCCAACGTCCTGACTTTC | CASSQDLRTSGANVLTF
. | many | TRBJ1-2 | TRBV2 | TGTGCCAGCACTAGGGAAGTTGGCTACACCTTC | CASTREVGYTF
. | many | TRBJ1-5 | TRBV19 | TGTGCCAGTAGTACTCTAGGGGGAGCTGGCAATCAGCCCCAGCATTTT | CASSTLGGAGNQPQHF
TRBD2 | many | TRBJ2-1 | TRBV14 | TGTGCCAGCAGCCAATGGGCTAGCGGGAGGATTGGCAATGAGCAGTTCTTC | CASSQWASGRIGNEQFF
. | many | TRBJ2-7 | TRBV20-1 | TGCAGTGCCAGGCGGGGACCGCGGAGCGAGCAGTACTTC | CSARRGPRSEQYF
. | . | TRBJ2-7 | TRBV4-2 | TGTGCCAGCAGCCAAGATGCAGGCATGTCCTACGAGCAGTACTTC | CASSQDAGMSYEQYF
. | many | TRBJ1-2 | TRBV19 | TGTGCCAGTAGTATCCCCGGGACTGCCTCCTACTATGGCTACACCTTC | CASSIPGTASYYGYTF
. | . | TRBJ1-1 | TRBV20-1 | TGCAGCCCCCGGCAAGGGGGGACTGAAGCTTTCTTT | CSPRQGGTEAFF
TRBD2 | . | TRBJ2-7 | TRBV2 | TGTGCCAGCAGTGAAGAGGCGACATGGAAGACAGGCGGACTAGCGGGAGGATTCTACGAGCAGTACTTC | CASSEEATWKTGGLAGGFYEQYF
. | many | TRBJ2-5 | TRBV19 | TGTGCCAGTAGTATGGGGGAGACCCAGTACTTC | CASSMGETQYF
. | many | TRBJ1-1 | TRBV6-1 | TGTGCCAGCAGTTTTTTCAGGCGAGGGGGAATGAACACTGAAGCTTTCTTT | CASSFFRRGGMNTEAFF
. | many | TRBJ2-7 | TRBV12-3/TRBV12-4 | TGTGCCAGCAGTTCCTCCGGGACAAGTCTCTCCTACGAGCAGTACTTC | CASSSSGTSLSYEQYF
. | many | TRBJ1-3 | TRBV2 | TGTGCCAGCAGTTACAAAGGGTCTGGAAACACCATATATTTT | CASSYKGSGNTIYF
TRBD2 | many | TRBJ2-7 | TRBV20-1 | TGCAGTGCCCTGAGGACTAGCGGATCCCCGGGCTACGAGCAGTACTTC | CSALRTSGSPGYEQYF
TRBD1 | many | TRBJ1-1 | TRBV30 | TGTGCCTGGCGGACAGGGAGGGACACTGAAGCTTTCTTT | CAWRTGRDTEAFF
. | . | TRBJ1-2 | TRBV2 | TGTGCCAGCAGCCGCTCGATCGGAGACTATGGCTACACCTTC | CASSRSIGDYGYTF
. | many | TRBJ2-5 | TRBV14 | TGTGCCAGCAGCCTTACTAACCAAGAGACCCAGTACTTC | CASSLTNQETQYF
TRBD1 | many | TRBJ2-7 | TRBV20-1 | TGCAGTGCTGGTAACATGGGGACAGGGGAGGCCCACGAGCAGTACTTC | CSAGNMGTGEAHEQYF
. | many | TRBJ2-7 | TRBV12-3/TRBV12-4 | TGTGCCAGCAGTCCCGCGGTTGAGTGGTTCTACGAGCAGTACTTC | CASSPAVEWFYEQYF
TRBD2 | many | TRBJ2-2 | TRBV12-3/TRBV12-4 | TGTGCCAGCAGGCAAGGACTAGCGGGAGGGTATATCGGGGAGCTGTTTTTT | CASRQGLAGGYIGELFF
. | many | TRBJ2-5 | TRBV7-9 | TGTGCCAGCAGCCCGAAGATGGAGACCCAGTACTTC | CASSPKMETQYF
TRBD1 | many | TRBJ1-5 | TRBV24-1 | TGTGCCACAGAGGACAGGGCCGGCGGTCAGCCCCAGCATTTT | CATEDRAGGQPQHF
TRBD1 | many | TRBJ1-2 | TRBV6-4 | TGTGCCAGCAGTGTATCCGGGACAGGGTATGGCTACACCTTC | CASSVSGTGYGYTF
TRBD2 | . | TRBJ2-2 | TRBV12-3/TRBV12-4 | TGTGCCAGCAGTCCCGCGCTAGCGGTAGGGCCTTGGGGAACCGCGGAGCTGTTTTTT | CASSPALAVGPWGTAELFF
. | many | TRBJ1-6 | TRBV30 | TGTGCCTGGAGTGTGACACCTTATAATTCACCCCTCCACTTT | CAWSVTPYNSPLHF
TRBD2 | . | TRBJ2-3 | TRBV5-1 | TGCGCCAGCAGCGGCGGGACTAGCGGCACTCTTATCACAGATACGCAGTATTTT | CASSGGTSGTLITDTQYF
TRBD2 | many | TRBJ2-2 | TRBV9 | TGTGCCAGCAGCGTAGTCGCGGGAGACACCGGGGAGCTGTTTTTT | CASSVVAGDTGELFF
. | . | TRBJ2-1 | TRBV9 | TGTGCCAGCAGCGTTGCGGAGGGCCTAGTAGGTGAGCAGTTCTTC | CASSVAEGLVGEQFF
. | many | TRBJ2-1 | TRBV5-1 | TGCGCCAGCAGCTTCCCCCGAGGGGAAGCCTACAATGAGCAGTTCTTC | CASSFPRGEAYNEQFF
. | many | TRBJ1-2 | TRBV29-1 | TGCAGCGTTGAAGATGGGATATCGAGTACCTTC | CSVEDGISSTF